Sequencing of this TCR beta chain was carried out in a study of T cell changes during pregnancy in multiple sclerosis. Produced via immunoSEQ multiplex PCR; TCRdb's table is partial and in-frame only. This table holds around 30,000 clones, about 88% found once. Germline V gene data show CDR1 as SEHNR and CDR2 as FQNEAQ (reference sequence). V was pared by 1 base and J by 4 bases, with 6 bases of the junction left unmatched. This CDR3 region has 15 residues. The specimen was CD8+ T cells from peripheral blood mononuclear cells, collected in the second trimester of pregnancy. The J gene is TRBJ1-2, the V gene TRBV7-9, with 7 bases identical to TRBD1. The TCR originated in a female donor with multiple sclerosis, enrolled in a pregnancy study. The CDR3 DNA sequence: TGTGCCAGCAGCTTAGGAGGGGGCCTCCCCTATGGCTACACCTTC. As protein: CASSLGGGLPYGYTF.